One T cell receptor beta chain is described in this entry. Original methodology: Reference gene primer amplification yielded estimated nucleated cell counts. Measured with immunoSEQ multiplex PCR; TCRdb has only the in-frame clones, and not every one. The DNA gave D and trimming, while V, J and clone size come from that table. The sample consists of roughly 70,000 clones, approximately 73% of them appearing once. V dropped 2 bases and J dropped 4 bases, with 11 bases sitting between them. Germline V lookup: CDR1 SQVTM, CDR2 ANQGSEA. The CDR3 consists of 13 residues. Seattle patients were enrolled while actively infected and followed longitudinally. The data originate from a study of blood T cell repertoires in COVID-19. About the study: COVID-19 samples from acute and convalescent phases originated in the United States, Italy and Spain.

Sequenced input: peripheral blood. This TCR was recovered from a man between 60 and 70 years old with COVID-19, enrolled during active disease. The gene calls are TRBV29-1 and TRBJ1-2; weak D call: TRBD1 (6 bases). The CDR3 protein is CSVEFWTVYGYTF. For the CDR3, the DNA is TGCAGCGTTGAATTCTGGACAGTCTATGGCTACACCTTC.